This T cell receptor (beta chain) was recorded in a study of CD8 T cells in ankylosing spondylitis (TCRdb year 2017). Study-wide context: The study profiled T cell receptor beta repertoires in healthy donors and ankylosing spondylitis patients to find disease-linked TCR variants. The whole study cohort included 108 healthy donors and over 20 ankylosing spondylitis patients. Samples of peripheral blood were taken, and for ankylosing spondylitis patients, synovial fluid was collected as well. The study at large found these results: The disease-linked clones showed a CD8+ phenotype and occurred at relatively low frequencies in peripheral blood. Significant enrichment of the disease-linked clones was reported in matched synovial fluid samples from ankylosing spondylitis patients. Some TCR beta motif variants had previously been reported in synovial fluid and blood of reactive arthritis patients, which suggested common disease-initiation mechanisms. Blood from ankylosing spondylitis patients appeared to be characterized by a TCR beta motif made up of several highly homologous amino acid variants.

V is pared back by 6 bases and J by 7 bases, with 22 bases lying between the germline termini. The CDR3 runs 16 residues from the cysteine to the phenylalanine. Only CDR3 DNA is held: 48 bases, read in frame from base 1. CDR1 and CDR2 are read off the germline V gene (reference sequence) as SGHAT and FQDESV. In the case of this clonotype: Its antigen remains unidentified. There are no base qualities to consult, and no much larger clone falls within one base.

Sequencing was performed on an Illumina HiSeq 2500. TCR beta libraries were prepared by quantitative 5'-RACE with molecular barcodes. The paper's data handling went like this. To identify disease-linked TCR variants, a new computational method was used, one built on a probabilistic model of VDJ rearrangement. The raw public reads went through TCRdb reprocessing: fastp at Q25, MiXCR clone calling, in-frame beta chains kept. Every CDR3 protein is listed once, alongside the most common genes and DNA of its rows. What appears here as the V and J calls and clone size reflects TCRdb's work, not the paper's. For this sample the table gives 250,000 or so distinct CDR3 sequences, of which 9.5% to 12% were detected only once. Together, the top ten hold less than 7% of the sample.

The chain uses TRBV11-1 and TRBJ2-1, with the D gene call left open. The origin of this receptor is a male donor with ankylosing spondylitis or in good health (not recorded which). The specimen was blood, either unsorted or a sorted T cell fraction (not recorded which). The base sequence is TGTGCCAGCAGTGGGCCGGTAAGGTTCCTTGGGAATGAGCAGTTCTTC. It encodes CASSGPVRFLGNEQFF.